One and the same sample provided the 18 T cell receptor beta chains below, sequenced in a study of cytotoxic CD8 clonotypes in ibrutinib-treated CLL. Repertoires were generated with immunoSEQ multiplex PCR, while TCRdb's copy carries only in-frame clones and drops some. This sample has about 120,000 clones, with about 58% found just once. Sequences were derived from PBMCs, sampled after 24 months of ibrutinib treatment. All receptors derive from a human donor with chronic lymphocytic leukemia.

This clone was counted a single time. The V gene is TRBV19, the J gene TRBJ2-7, with a tentative D call TRBD1 (6 bases). The CDR3 covers 15 residues. Per the germline V gene, CDR1 is LNHDA and CDR2 is SQIVND (reference sequence). V was shortened by 4 bases and J by 0 bases, with 13 bases between the two germline ends. The CDR3 DNA is TGTGCCAGTAGTAGGACAGCCGGGGACTCCTACGAGCAGTACTTC. This gives the protein CASSRTAGDSYEQYF.

The V gene is TRBV19, the J gene TRBJ2-7; TRBD2 might be the D (5 bases). Germline values: CDR1 LNHDA, CDR2 SQIVND (reference sequence). Trimming removed 6 bases from V and 0 bases from J, with 12 bases in between. The CDR3 sequence is 14 residues long. The CDR3 reads CASSNGVGSYEQYF. CDR3 DNA: TGTGCCAGTAGCAACGGGGTGGGCTCCTACGAGCAGTACTTC.

V usage is TRBV19 and J usage is TRBJ1-1; maybe TRBD1 (5 bases). The CDR3 spans 14 residues. CDR1 and CDR2 from the germline V gene are LNHDA and SQIVND (reference sequence). Trimming removed 7 bases at V and 2 bases at J, with 14 bases between. The CDR3: CASNSGTRNTEAFF. In nucleotides, the CDR3 is TGTGCCAGTAATTCAGGGACCCGAAACACTGAAGCTTTCTTT. Together with reference TRBV19 and TRBJ1-1, the CDR3 gives the full variable domain: DGGITQSPKYLFRKEGQNVTLSCEQNLNHDAMYWYRQDPGQGLRLIYYSQIVNDFQKGDIAEGYSVSREKKESFPLTVTSAQKNPTAFYLCASNSGTRNTEAFFGQGTRLTVV.

The rearrangement joins TRBV6-5 to TRBJ1-1; 8 bases fit TRBD1. Germline CDR1 reads MNHEY; CDR2 reads SVGAGI. Germline trimming cut 0 bases from V and 3 bases from J; bases unmatched to any gene: 3. The CDR3 spans 15 residues. DNA of the CDR3: TGTGCCAGCAGTTACTCGATGACAGGGGACACTGAAGCTTTCTTT. It yields the protein CASSYSMTGDTEAFF.

This sequence joins TRBV5-1 and TRBJ2-5, with D perhaps TRBD1 or TRBD2 (6 bases each). Per the germline V gene, CDR1 is SGHRS and CDR2 is YFSETQ. V lost 4 bases and J lost 2, with 21 bases in between. The CDR3 runs 17 residues. The CDR3 DNA follows: TGCGCCAGCAGCAGAGGTGGGGGGCTGAGGGGACAAGAGACCCAGTACTTC. Protein product: CASSRGGGLRGQETQYF.

This clone was seen many times. This chain joins TRBV7-8 and TRBJ2-7, with D possibly TRBD1 on 6 matching bases. The germline V gene encodes CDR1 SGHVS and CDR2 FQNEAQ. The ends were cut back, 5 bases at V and 2 bases at J, with 16 bases in the middle. The CDR3 is made up of 15 amino acids. CDR3 loop: CASSPRSNRAYEQYF. DNA of the CDR3: TGTGCCAGCAGCCCGAGGTCAAACAGGGCCTACGAGCAGTACTTC.

The J gene is TRBJ2-5, the V gene TRBV18, with 7 bases identical to TRBD2. Germline-derived CDR1 and CDR2 are KGHSH and LQKENI. J gave up 1 base and V 2 bases, and 4 bases lay outside the gene matches. The CDR3 sequence is 15 residues long. CDR3 residues: CASSPGTGGQETQYF. The CDR3 coding sequence is TGTGCCAGCTCACCAGGGACGGGAGGCCAAGAGACCCAGTACTTC.

The rearrangement uses TRBV5-6 and TRBJ1-6, with D perhaps matching TRBD1 (6 bases). This CDR3 comprises 16 residues. V lost 2 bases and J lost 14, with 23 bases in between. CDR1 is SGHDT and CDR2 is YYEEEE in the germline V gene. The CDR3 loop is CASSLSPTGAGLSLHF. The CDR3 DNA follows: TGTGCCAGCAGCTTATCTCCGACAGGTGCGGGGTTATCCCTCCACTTT.

This clone came up a few times. The chain links TRBV5-1 to TRBJ1-2; D uncertain. V was trimmed by 0 bases and J by 5 bases, leaving 8 bases between them. This CDR3 has 13 residues. CDR1 is SGHRS, CDR2 YFSETQ, per germline. CDR3 region: CASSLVQEYGYTF. CDR3 coding DNA: TGCGCCAGCAGCTTGGTTCAGGAGTATGGCTACACCTTC.

The chain couples TRBV19 to TRBJ1-5; D is unresolved. V gave up 1 base and J gave up 3 bases, with 10 bases separating them. The germline CDR1 and CDR2 sequences are LNHDA and SQIVND (reference sequence). The CDR3 has 15 residues. The CDR3 DNA sequence: TGTGCCAGTAGTATAGGAGTCGGGCACAATCAGCCCCAGCATTTT. Translating it yields CASSIGVGHNQPQHF.

The rearrangement uses TRBV6-6 and TRBJ1-6; D might be TRBD1 (5 bases). This CDR3 has 14 amino acids. Trimming pared 3 bases from V and 8 bases from J, leaving 11 bases between. Germline CDR1 MNHNY, CDR2 SVGAGI (reference sequence). The CDR3 region is CASSYRTGDSPLHF. DNA for the CDR3: TGTGCCAGCAGTTATCGGACGGGGGATTCACCCCTCCACTTT.

This chain uses TRBV5-6 with TRBJ2-5; the D gene is possibly TRBD1 (6 bases). The CDR3 runs to 17 residues. V dropped 4 bases and J dropped 1 base, with 20 bases sitting between them. Germline values: CDR1 SGHDT, CDR2 YYEEEE. The DNA for the CDR3 is TGTGCCAGCAGCCCGAGACAGGTCAGCAACCTCCAAGAGACCCAGTACTTC. Translating it yields CASSPRQVSNLQETQYF.

This clone has more than one count but fewer than ten. This chain uses TRBV30 with TRBJ2-2; D tentatively reads TRBD1 or TRBD2 (5 bases each). The V gene's germline CDR1 is GTSNPN and CDR2 SVGIG (reference sequence). V gave up 0 bases and J gave up 4 bases, with 12 bases separating them. There are 15 residues in the CDR3. In nucleotides, the CDR3 is TGTGCCTGGAGTGTAAGGGGACGGGGCACCGGGGAGCTGTTTTTT. As protein: CAWSVRGRGTGELFF.

This clone was observed a few times. V gene TRBV5-1 combines with J gene TRBJ1-6; D ambiguous. The V and J ends lost 0 bases and 9 bases respectively, with 13 bases between them. Germline V lookup: CDR1 SGHRS, CDR2 YFSETQ. The CDR3 length is 15 residues. CDR3 bases: TGCGCCAGCAGCTTGGTATCCCAGATTGGTTCACCCCTCCACTTT. Translated: CASSLVSQIGSPLHF.

Only one count was recorded for this clone. The gene calls are TRBV7-2 and TRBJ1-6, with D unresolved. The V gene's germline CDR1 is SGHTA and CDR2 FQGNSA. CDR3 length: 17 residues. The V end lost 0 bases, the J end lost 9 bases, and 18 bases lay between the germline ends. The CDR3 DNA reads TGTGCCAGCAGCTTAGCGTCCGGCCCGGGCGGGCGTTCACCCCTCCACTTT. Protein: CASSLASGPGGRSPLHF. The complete variable domain, with remaining parts taken from reference TRBV7-2 and TRBJ1-6, reads GAGVSQSPSNKVTEKGKDVELRCDPISGHTALYWYRQSLGQGLEFLIYFQGNSAPDKSGLPSDRFSAERTGGSVSTLTIQRTQQEDSAVYLCASSLASGPGGRSPLHFGNGTRLTVT.

The rearrangement links TRBV7-9 to TRBJ2-1; 10 nucleotides agree with TRBD1. The CDR3 runs 14 residues. From germline, CDR1 is SEHNR and CDR2 FQNEAQ (reference sequence). The junction had 5 bases not matched to a gene; V was cut back by 4 bases and J by 8 bases. Here the CDR3 DNA reads TGTGCCAGCAGCTCGGGACAGGGGTACGATGAGCAGTTCTTC. As protein: CASSSGQGYDEQFF.

The chain has TRBV18 and TRBJ2-1; 7 positions match TRBD1. CDR1 is KGHSH, CDR2 LQKENI, per germline. Unmatched junction bases numbered 14, after V lost 5 bases and J lost 10 bases. The CDR3 contains 15 residues. The CDR3 reads CASSTQTGWTIEQFF. The CDR3, as DNA: TGTGCCAGCTCAACCCAGACAGGGTGGACAATCGAGCAGTTCTTC.

V is TRBV19 and J is TRBJ2-1; either TRBD1 or TRBD2 may fit D (5 bases each). The V end was cut by 4 bases, the J end by 11 bases, with 24 bases between. This CDR3 has 16 residues. Per the germline V gene, CDR1 is LNHDA and CDR2 is SQIVND (reference sequence). The CDR3 DNA is TGTGCCAGTAGTACTCGGGACCCCTCCTTATCATATCAGCAGTTCTTC. Translating it yields CASSTRDPSLSYQQFF.